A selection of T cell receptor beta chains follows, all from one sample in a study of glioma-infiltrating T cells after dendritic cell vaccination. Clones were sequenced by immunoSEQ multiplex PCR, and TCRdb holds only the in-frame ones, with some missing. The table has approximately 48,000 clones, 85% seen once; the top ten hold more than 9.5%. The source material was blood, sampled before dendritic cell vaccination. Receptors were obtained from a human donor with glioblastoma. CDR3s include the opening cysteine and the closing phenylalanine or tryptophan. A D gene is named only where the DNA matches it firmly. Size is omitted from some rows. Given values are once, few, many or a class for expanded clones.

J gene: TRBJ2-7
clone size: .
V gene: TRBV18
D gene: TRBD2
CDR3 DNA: TGTGCCAGCTCACCAGGGACTAGCGGGAGTTACGAGCAGTACTTC
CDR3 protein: CASSPGTSGSYEQYF

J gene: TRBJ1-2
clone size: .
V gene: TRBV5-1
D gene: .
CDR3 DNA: TGCGCCAGCAGCTGGGGGGTACAGGTTCCCAACTATGGCTACACCTTC
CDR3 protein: CASSWGVQVPNYGYTF

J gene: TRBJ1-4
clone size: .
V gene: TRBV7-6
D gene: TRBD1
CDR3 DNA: TGTGCCAGCAGCTTAGACAGGGGGCGGGAAAAACTGTTTTTT
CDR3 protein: CASSLDRGREKLFF

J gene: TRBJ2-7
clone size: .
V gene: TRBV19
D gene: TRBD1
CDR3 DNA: TGTGCCAGCCGGGACAGGGGGCAAAACGAGCAGTACTTC
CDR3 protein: CASRDRGQNEQYF

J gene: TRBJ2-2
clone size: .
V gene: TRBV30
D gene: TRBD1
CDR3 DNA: TGTGCCTGGCCGGGACAGGGAAACACCGGGGAGCTGTTTTTT
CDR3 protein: CAWPGQGNTGELFF

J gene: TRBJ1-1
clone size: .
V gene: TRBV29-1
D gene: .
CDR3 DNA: TGCAGCGTAAACCCCGAGGGTTGGTACACTGAAGCTTTCTTT
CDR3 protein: CSVNPEGWYTEAFF

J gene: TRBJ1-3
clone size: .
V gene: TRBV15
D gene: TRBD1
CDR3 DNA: TGTGCCACCAGCAGAGCGCTGGGACAGGGAAACACCATATATTTT
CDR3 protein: CATSRALGQGNTIYF

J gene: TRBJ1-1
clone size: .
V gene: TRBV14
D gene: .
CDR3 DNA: TGTGCCAGCAGCCAATATGCAGGGGAGACTGCTTTCTTT
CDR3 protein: CASSQYAGETAFF

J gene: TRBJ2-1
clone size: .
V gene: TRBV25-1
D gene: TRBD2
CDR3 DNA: TGTGCCAGCAGTGATAGCGGGACTAGAGGCCTCAGTGAGCAGTTCTTC
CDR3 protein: CASSDSGTRGLSEQFF

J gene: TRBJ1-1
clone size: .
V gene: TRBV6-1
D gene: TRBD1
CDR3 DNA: TGTGCCATCACTACCGGGACAGGGGCGAACACTGAAGCTTTCTTT
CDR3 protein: CAITTGTGANTEAFF

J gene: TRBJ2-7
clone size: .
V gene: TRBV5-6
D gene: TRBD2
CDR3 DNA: TGTGCCAGCAGCCGATTTTGGGCTAGCGGGGGGAACGAGCAGTACTTC
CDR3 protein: CASSRFWASGGNEQYF

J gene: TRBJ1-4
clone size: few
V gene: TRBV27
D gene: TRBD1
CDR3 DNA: TGTGCCAGTTACAGGGGGAATGAAAAACTGTTTTTT
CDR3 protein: CASYRGNEKLFF

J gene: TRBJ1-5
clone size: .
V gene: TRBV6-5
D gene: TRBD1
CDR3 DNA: TGTGCCAGCAGTGGGGACAGGGGGAACCAGCCCCAGCATTTT
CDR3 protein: CASSGDRGNQPQHF

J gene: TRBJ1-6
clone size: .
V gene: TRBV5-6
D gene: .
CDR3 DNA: TGTGCCAGCAGCTTTCGGCAGGGGTCGGCCTCCTATAATTCCCCCCTCCACTTT
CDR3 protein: CASSFRQGSASYNSPLHF

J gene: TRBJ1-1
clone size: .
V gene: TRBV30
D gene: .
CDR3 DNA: TGTGCCTGGAGTGGTGATCGAGGGATCGCTGAAGCTTTCTTT
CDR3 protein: CAWSGDRGIAEAFF

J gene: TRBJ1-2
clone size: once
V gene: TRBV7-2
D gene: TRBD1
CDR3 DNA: TGTGCCAGCAGCCCAGGGACAGGGAAGTCTAGGGGCTACACCTTC
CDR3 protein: CASSPGTGKSRGYTF

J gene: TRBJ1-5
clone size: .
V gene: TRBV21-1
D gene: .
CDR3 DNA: TGTGCCAGCAGCGCCCGGGACAGGTCTCGGCAGCCCCAGCATTTT
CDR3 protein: CASSARDRSRQPQHF

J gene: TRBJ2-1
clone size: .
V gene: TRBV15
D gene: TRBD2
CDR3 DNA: TGTGCCACCAGCAAAGGACTAGCGGGAGTCAATGAGCAGTTCTTC
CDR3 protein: CATSKGLAGVNEQFF

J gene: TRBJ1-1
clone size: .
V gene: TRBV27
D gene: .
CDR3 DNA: TGTGCCAGCAGTTTAGGACTCGGGAGCCCTGAAGCTTTCTTT
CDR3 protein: CASSLGLGSPEAFF

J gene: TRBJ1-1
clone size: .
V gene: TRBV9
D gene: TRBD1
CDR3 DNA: TGTGCCAGCAGCGTAGGGGACAGGCCATCGAACACTGAAGCTTTCTTT
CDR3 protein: CASSVGDRPSNTEAFF

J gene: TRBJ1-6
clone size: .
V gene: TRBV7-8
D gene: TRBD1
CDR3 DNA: TGTGCCAGCAGCTTATTTGAGACAGGGGCGGCCTCCTATAATTCACCCCTCCACTTT
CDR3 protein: CASSLFETGAASYNSPLHF

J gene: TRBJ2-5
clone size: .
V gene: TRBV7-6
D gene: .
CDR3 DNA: TGTGCCAGCAGCTTAGCGCCAGGGGTAATCATGGAGACCCAGTACTTC
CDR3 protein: CASSLAPGVIMETQYF

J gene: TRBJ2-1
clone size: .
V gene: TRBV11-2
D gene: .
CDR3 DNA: TGTGCCAGCAGCTTCCAGGGGACAAGCTCCTACAATGAGCAGTTCTTC
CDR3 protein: CASSFQGTSSYNEQFF

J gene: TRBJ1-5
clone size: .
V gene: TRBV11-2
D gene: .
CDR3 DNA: TGTGCCAGCAGCTTTTGGAACGTTGAATCCGGGGAGGAACAGCCCCAGCATTTT
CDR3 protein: CASSFWNVESGEEQPQHF

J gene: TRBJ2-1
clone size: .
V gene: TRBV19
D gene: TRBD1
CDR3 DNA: TGTGCCAGTAGATCCCACCGGGACAGGGCTAGGGCTAGCTCCTACAATGAGCAGTTCTTC
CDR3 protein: CASRSHRDRARASSYNEQFF

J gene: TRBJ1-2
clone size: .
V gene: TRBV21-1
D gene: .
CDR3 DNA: TGTGCCAGCAGCAAAGGGGGCGCCTATGGCTACACCTTC
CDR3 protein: CASSKGGAYGYTF

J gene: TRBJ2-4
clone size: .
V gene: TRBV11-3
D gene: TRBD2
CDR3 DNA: TGTGCCAGCAGCCCCCGGACTAGCGGGAGTAGGAATAATCAGTACTTC
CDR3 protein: CASSPRTSGSRNNQYF